What follows are 20 T cell receptor beta chains derived from one specimen sequenced in a study of cytomegalovirus exposure and HLA in healthy donors. PCR amplification relied on 60 Vbeta primers (plus 13 Jbeta primers). This table comes from immunoSEQ multiplex PCR, and its TCRdb copy is limited to in-frame clones, with some not included. In the table there are around 200,000 clones, 80% of which are singletons. Sequencing was performed on PBMCs. All receptors derive from a boy between 10 and 17 years old in good health and CMV-seronegative.

On this clone itself: An end of the junction does not agree with germline; a read error may underlie this. The chain couples TRBV7-7 to TRBJ2-3; a weak D match, TRBD2 (6 bases). Germline CDR1 and CDR2: SSHAT and FNYEAQ (reference sequence). CDR3 length: 15 residues. CDR3 loop: CASSLGGYGTDTQYF. DNA of the CDR3: TGTGCTAGCAGCTTAGGAGGGTACGGCACAGATACGCAGTATTTT. The full variable domain, with the rest looked up from reference TRBV7-7 and TRBJ2-3, is GAGVSQSPRYKVTKRGQDVTLRCDPISSHATLYWYQQALGQGPEFLTYFNYEAQPDKSGLPSDRFSAERPEGSISTLTIQRTEQRDSAMYRCASSLGGYGTDTQYFGPGTRLTVL.

This chain links TRBV30 with TRBJ1-2, with D possibly matching TRBD1 (6 bases). V dropped 2 bases and J dropped 11 bases, with 12 bases sitting between them. The CDR3 sequence is 11 residues long. From germline, CDR1 is GTSNPN and CDR2 SVGIG (reference sequence). This chain's CDR3 is CAWSLATGYTF. CDR3 nucleotides: TGTGCCTGGAGTCTTGCGACAGGATACACCTTC.

The rearrangement uses TRBV7-8 and TRBJ1-3, with 7 bases lining up with TRBD1. The CDR3 runs 15 residues. V lost 5 bases and J lost 4; bases outside the gene matches: 8. CDR1 is SGHVS and CDR2 is FQNEAQ in the germline V gene. DNA for the CDR3: TGTGCCAGCAGCCGACAGGGTTATATAGGAAACACCATATATTTT. Translated, it gives CASSRQGYIGNTIYF.

The rearrangement links TRBV5-1 to TRBJ1-2, with D tentatively TRBD1 (5 bases). The CDR3 is 17 residues long. Looked up from germline, CDR1 is SGHRS and CDR2 is YFSETQ. Trimming left V 0 bases short and J 1 base short, with 16 bases between. CDR3 sequence reads: CASSLEGPRVLNYGYTF. The CDR3 DNA follows: TGCGCCAGCAGCTTGGAAGGTCCCAGGGTCCTTAACTATGGCTACACCTTC.

V and J are TRBV2 and TRBJ2-5; 13 bases are shared with TRBD2. The end of the DNA aligns better with TRBJ2-7, so the J call may be wrong. The CDR3 spans 16 residues. In germline, CDR1 is SNHLY, CDR2 FYNNEI. Written as DNA, the CDR3 is TGTGCCAGCAGCCTACAAGGACTAGCGGGAGCTCTCGAGCAGTACTTC. Amino acid sequence: CASSLQGLAGALEQYF.

The chain is built from TRBV11-3 and TRBJ1-1, with D possibly being TRBD1 (5 bases). The CDR3 covers 15 residues. Germline V gene sequence: CDR1 SGHNT, CDR2 YENEEA. The germline V and J ends were trimmed by 7 bases and 4 bases, with 19 bases remaining between them. The CDR3 sequence: CASTPRRGGSTEAFF. The CDR3 DNA follows: TGTGCCAGCACTCCCCGGCGGGGGGGGAGCACTGAAGCTTTCTTT.

This chain's CDR3 is CAISDPSGEGKETQYF. The CDR3 nucleotides are TGTGCCATCAGTGACCCATCGGGGGAGGGCAAGGAGACCCAGTACTTC. The V and J genes are TRBV10-3 and TRBJ2-5, with 7 nucleotides matching TRBD2. The CDR3 is 16 amino acids. Germline-derived CDR1 and CDR2 are ENHRY and SYGVKD. Trimming removed 3 bases from V and 5 bases from J; junction bases left unmatched: 12.

The chain has TRBV5-4 and TRBJ1-1; TRBD1 aligns across 7 bases. This CDR3 comprises 14 residues. Germline loops: CDR1 SGHNT, CDR2 YYREEE (reference sequence). With 4 bases clipped from V and 6 bases from J, the junction kept 9 bases outside the gene matches. The DNA of the CDR3 is TGTGCCAGCAGCCTTATGATCAGGGGGGCTGAAGCTTTCTTT. It encodes CASSLMIRGAEAFF.

This clone came up a few times. This sequence joins TRBV25-1 and TRBJ2-7; the match to TRBD1 covers 7 bases. Losses at the gene ends were 0 bases for V and 7 bases for J; bases not matched to a gene: 9. Germline V gives CDR1 MGHDK, CDR2 SYGVNS. This CDR3 is built from 15 residues. CDR3 residues: CASSEYTGEGWEQYF. Here the CDR3 DNA reads TGTGCCAGCAGTGAATACACAGGGGAAGGATGGGAGCAGTACTTC.

This clone occurred once. The chain recombines TRBV7-2 with TRBJ2-7, with D perhaps TRBD1 (6 bases). Germline lookup yields CDR1 SGHTA and CDR2 FQGNSA. Trimming stripped 2 bases from V and 2 bases from J, with 13 bases between. The CDR3 extends over 15 amino acids. The CDR3 bases are TGTGCCAGCAGCTTAAACCCAGGGGACCCCTACGAGCAGTACTTC. Translation gives CASSLNPGDPYEQYF.

The chain couples TRBV14 to TRBJ1-1, with 7 bases that match TRBD1. Germline V gene lookup returns CDR1 SGHDN and CDR2 FVKESK. After removal of 6 bases from V and 1 base from J, the junction contained 8 bases not matched to a gene. The CDR3 has 15 amino acids. Written as DNA, the CDR3 is TGTGCCAGCAGACTTAATACAGGGGAGAACACTGAAGCTTTCTTT. Protein product: CASRLNTGENTEAFF.

The chain couples TRBV12-5 to TRBJ1-1; possibly TRBD1 for D (5 bases). Trimming removed 5 bases at V and 4 bases at J, with 23 bases between. The CDR3 covers 17 residues. CDR1 and CDR2 from the germline V gene are LGHNT and FRNRAP. The CDR3 nucleotides read TGTGCTAGTGGTCCCGGACCGAGAAGGGGCAAGAGCACTGAAGCTTTCTTT. It translates to CASGPGPRRGKSTEAFF.

The chain recombines TRBV15 with TRBJ2-5; TRBD2 matches 8 bases. Germline CDR1 reads LNHNV; CDR2 reads YYDKDF (reference sequence). This CDR3 spans 13 amino acids. The ends lost 1 base at V and 5 bases at J; junction bases unmatched: 0. As DNA, the CDR3 is TGTGCCACCAGCAGAGCGGGGGGGGAGACCCAGTACTTC. This gives the protein CATSRAGGETQYF. The variable domain in full, with the rest retrieved from reference TRBV15 and TRBJ2-5, is DAMVIQNPRYQVTQFGKPVTLSCSQTLNHNVMYWYQQKSSQAPKLLFHYYDKDFNNEADTPDNFQSRRPNTSFCFLDIRSPGLGDTAMYLCATSRAGGETQYFGPGTRLLVL.

There are a few counts of this clone. The chain combines TRBV10-3 with TRBJ1-2, with D maybe TRBD1 (5 bases). Trimming took 3 bases from V and 0 from J, leaving 20 bases between them. Germline loops: CDR1 ENHRY, CDR2 SYGVKD. There are 18 residues in the CDR3. CDR3 DNA: TGTGCCATCAGTGACCGGGGGGGAGGGGCCCTCGCTAACTATGGCTACACCTTC. Protein: CAISDRGGGALANYGYTF.

The V gene is TRBV2, the J gene TRBJ1-2; maybe TRBD1 (6 bases). This CDR3 region has 15 residues. In germline, CDR1 is SNHLY, CDR2 FYNNEI. Trimming pared 3 bases from V and 6 bases from J, leaving 17 bases between. CDR3 DNA sequence: TGTGCCAGCAGTGATCCTTCTACAGGGACCCATGGCTACACCTTC. Translation: CASSDPSTGTHGYTF.

This clone showed up just once. The chain couples TRBV10-3 to TRBJ2-7; D is perhaps TRBD1 (6 bases). This CDR3 has 17 residues. The germline gives CDR1 ENHRY, CDR2 SYGVKD. V dropped 2 bases and J dropped 1 base, with 18 bases sitting between them. CDR3 sequence (DNA): TGTGCCATCAGTGAGGAATTGGCAGGGGCCCTTTCCTACGAGCAGTACTTC. Amino acid sequence: CAISEELAGALSYEQYF.

V and J are TRBV4-2 and TRBJ2-3; 8 bases fit TRBD2. J was trimmed by 4 bases and V by 0 bases; bases with no gene match: 6. The length of the CDR3 is 16 residues. Germline lookup yields CDR1 LGHNA and CDR2 YNFKEQ. CDR3 DNA: TGTGCCAGCAGCCAAGATCGGGCGGGGGGCGCAGATACGCAGTATTTT. This codes for CASSQDRAGGADTQYF.

The chain uses TRBV6-1 and TRBJ2-7; TRBD1 aligns across 7 bases. CDR1 and CDR2 (germline): MNHNS, SASEGT. The V segment lost 3 bases and the J segment 3 bases; nucleotides outside the gene matches: 5. This CDR3 has 14 residues. CDR3 protein: CASSDGQEVYEQYF. The CDR3 DNA reads as TGTGCCAGCAGTGACGGACAGGAGGTCTACGAGCAGTACTTC.

The rearrangement joins TRBV7-9 to TRBJ1-2, with 8 bases identical to TRBD1. V trimming: 5 bases; J trimming: 7 bases; junction bases outside the gene matches: 3. Germline loops: CDR1 SEHNR, CDR2 FQNEAQ (reference sequence). The CDR3 covers 12 residues. CDR3 in amino acids: CASSLTGVGYTF. CDR3 nucleotide sequence: TGTGCCAGCAGCCTGACAGGGGTTGGCTACACCTTC.

V usage is TRBV25-1 and J usage is TRBJ2-1; 9 bases line up with TRBD2. Germline lookup yields CDR1 MGHDK and CDR2 SYGVNS. Trimming cost V 0 bases and J 6 bases; bases outside gene matches: 12. This CDR3 spans 18 amino acids. CDR3 region: CASSEYGSAGGPINEQFF. Here the CDR3 DNA reads TGTGCCAGCAGTGAATATGGATCGGCGGGAGGGCCTATCAATGAGCAGTTCTTC.